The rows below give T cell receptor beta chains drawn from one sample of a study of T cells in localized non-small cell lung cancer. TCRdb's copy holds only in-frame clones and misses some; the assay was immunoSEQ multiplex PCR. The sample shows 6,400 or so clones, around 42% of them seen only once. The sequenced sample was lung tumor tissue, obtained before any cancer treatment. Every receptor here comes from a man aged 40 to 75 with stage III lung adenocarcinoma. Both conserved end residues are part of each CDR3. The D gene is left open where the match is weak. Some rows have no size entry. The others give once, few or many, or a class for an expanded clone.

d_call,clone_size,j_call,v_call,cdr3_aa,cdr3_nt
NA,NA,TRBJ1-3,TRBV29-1,CSVRGSGNTIYF,TGCAGCGTAAGGGGATCTGGAAACACCATATATTTT
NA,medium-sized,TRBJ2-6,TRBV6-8,CASNPDKLRSGANVLTF,TGTGCCAGCAACCCGGACAAGTTGCGCTCTGGGGCCAACGTCCTGACTTTC
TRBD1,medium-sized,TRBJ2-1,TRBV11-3,CASSLEQGTDEQFF,TGTGCCAGCAGCTTGGAACAGGGGACCGATGAGCAGTTCTTC
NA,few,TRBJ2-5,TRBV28,CASSIGGRTLQETQYF,TGTGCCAGCAGCATAGGGGGACGGACCCTCCAAGAGACCCAGTACTTC
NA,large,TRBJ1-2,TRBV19,CASSVLGGGGYTF,TGTGCCAGTAGTGTTCTTGGGGGCGGTGGCTACACCTTC
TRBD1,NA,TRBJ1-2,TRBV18,CASSHSGQGYGYTF,TGTGCCAGCTCACACTCAGGACAGGGTTATGGCTACACCTTC
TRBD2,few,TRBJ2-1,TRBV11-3,CASSLIAGVGNEQFF,TGTGCCAGCAGCCTTATAGCGGGAGTGGGCAATGAGCAGTTCTTC
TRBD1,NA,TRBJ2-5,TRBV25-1,CASSPHRGRGETQYF,TGTGCCAGCAGCCCACACAGGGGGCGCGGGGAGACCCAGTACTTC
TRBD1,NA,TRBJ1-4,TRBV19,CASSKMGQKNNEKLFF,TGTGCCAGTAGTAAAATGGGACAGAAAAATAATGAAAAACTGTTTTTT
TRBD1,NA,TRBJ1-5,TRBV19,CASSLGQYNQPQHF,TGTGCCAGCAGTCTGGGACAGTACAATCAGCCCCAGCATTTT
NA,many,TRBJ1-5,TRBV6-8,CASSYSGTSNQPQHF,TGTGCCAGCAGTTACTCGGGGACAAGCAATCAGCCCCAGCATTTT
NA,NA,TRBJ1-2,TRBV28,CASSFGGNGYTF,TGTGCCAGCAGTTTCGGGGGAAATGGCTACACCTTC
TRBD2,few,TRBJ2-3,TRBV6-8,CASSYSGGGDTQYF,TGTGCCAGCAGTTATTCGGGGGGAGGGGATACGCAGTATTTT
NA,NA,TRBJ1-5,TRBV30,CAWSRGSGNQPQHF,TGTGCCTGGAGTCGGGGTAGTGGCAATCAGCCCCAGCATTTT
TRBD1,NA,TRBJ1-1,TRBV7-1,CASSTNPGQGSEAFF,TGTGCCAGCAGCACTAATCCGGGACAGGGATCTGAAGCTTTCTTT
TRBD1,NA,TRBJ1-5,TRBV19,CASSIAGGANQPQHF,TGTGCCAGTAGTATTGCAGGGGGGGCGAATCAGCCCCAGCATTTT
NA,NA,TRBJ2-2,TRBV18,CASSPRPIGATGELFF,TGTGCCAGCTCACCACGCCCGATTGGGGCAACCGGGGAGCTGTTTTTT
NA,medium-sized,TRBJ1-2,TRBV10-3,CAISERANYGYTF,TGTGCCATCAGTGAGCGAGCTAACTATGGCTACACCTTC
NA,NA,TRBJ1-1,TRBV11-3,CASSLDRDNTEAFF,TGTGCCAGCAGCTTAGACAGGGACAACACTGAAGCTTTCTTT
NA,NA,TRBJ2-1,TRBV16,CASSPTDSNSFDQFF,TGTGCCAGCAGCCCGACTGACTCAAATTCCTTCGACCAGTTCTTC
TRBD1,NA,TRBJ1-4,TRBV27,CASRPDRAGYNEKLFF,TGTGCCAGCAGACCCGACAGGGCGGGTTATAATGAAAAACTGTTTTTT
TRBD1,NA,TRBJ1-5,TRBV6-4,CASSPGQAGQPQHF,TGTGCCAGCAGTCCGGGACAGGCGGGTCAGCCCCAGCATTTT
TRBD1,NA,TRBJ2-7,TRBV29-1,CSVGQGTGEQYF,TGCAGCGTCGGACAGGGGACTGGCGAGCAGTACTTC
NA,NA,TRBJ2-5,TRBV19,CASSMEQETQYF,TGTGCCAGTAGTATGGAGCAAGAGACCCAGTACTTC
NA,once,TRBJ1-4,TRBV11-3,CASSAHGATNEKLFF,TGTGCCAGCAGCGCCCACGGTGCAACTAATGAAAAACTGTTTTTT
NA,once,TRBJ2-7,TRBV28,CASSSPERSYEQYF,TGTGCCAGCAGTTCCCCGGAGAGGTCCTACGAGCAGTACTTC
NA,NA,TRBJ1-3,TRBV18,CASSPELGPYGNTIYF,TGTGCCAGCTCACCAGAGTTGGGGCCATACGGAAACACCATATATTTT
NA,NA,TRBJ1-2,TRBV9,CASRVPGTAIPGYTF,TGTGCCAGCAGGGTTCCTGGGACCGCTATACCTGGCTACACCTTC
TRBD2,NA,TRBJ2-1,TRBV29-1,CSVEAGSFMTSGSYEQFF,TGCAGCGTTGAAGCGGGGAGTTTTATGACTAGCGGGAGCTATGAGCAGTTCTTC
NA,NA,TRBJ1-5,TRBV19,CASSGRRSNQPQHF,TGTGCCAGTTCAGGTCGACGGTCCAATCAGCCCCAGCATTTT
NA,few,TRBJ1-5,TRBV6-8,CASTRLRGNQPQHF,TGTGCCAGCACCAGGCTAAGGGGCAATCAGCCCCAGCATTTT
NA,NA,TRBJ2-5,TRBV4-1,CASSQDLGAWETQYF,TGCGCCAGCAGCCAAGATTTAGGGGCCTGGGAGACCCAGTACTTC